This T cell receptor beta chain was obtained from a study of cytomegalovirus exposure and HLA in healthy donors. Study outcomes and limitations: In most subjects, TCR beta sequences reportedly gave accurate predictions of HLA-A and HLA-B alleles.

The PCR was carried out with 60 Vbeta primers and 13 Jbeta primers. Method: immunoSEQ multiplex PCR; TCRdb's copy keeps in-frame clones and lacks some. The sample lists under 150,000 clones, approximately 82% occurring once. Germline loops: CDR1 KGHSH, CDR2 LQKENI. Trimming took 4 bases from V and 6 from J, leaving 12 bases between them. This CDR3 region has 13 residues. Of note for this clone: Its antigen is not identified.

The material sequenced was PBMCs. The clonotype was recovered from a boy between 2 and 10 years old in good health and CMV-seronegative. The rearrangement links TRBV18 to TRBJ1-1; possibly TRBD1 for D (5 bases). The CDR3 loop reads CASSLRQGAEAFF. CDR3 sequence (DNA): TGTGCCAGCTCACTAAGGCAGGGCGCTGAAGCTTTCTTT.